The T cell receptor (beta chain) under discussion was sequenced for a study of shared clonotypes between healthy human individuals. Assay used: immunoSEQ multiplex PCR; TCRdb lists only in-frame clones, some missing. The table has around 1.6 million clones, 98% seen once; the top ten hold roughly 0.4%. V gave up 5 bases and J gave up 0 bases; unmatched junction bases: 12. CDR1 MNHEY and CDR2 SMNVEV come from the germline V gene (reference sequence). The CDR3 sequence is 20 residues long. V and J are TRBV27 and TRBJ2-4; 14 positions match TRBD2. This clonotype originated in a young man in good health. Sequencing used naive CD4+ T cells sorted from blood. Regarding subset: CD45RA+ positively selected. In DNA, the CDR3 is TGTGCCAGCAGTCCATACCTCGGACTAGCGGGAGGCCTAGCCAAAAACATTCAGTACTTC. Translation: CASSPYLGLAGGLAKNIQYF.